A single sample gave rise to the 21 T cell receptor beta chains below, sequenced in a study of OX40 agonist ivuxolimab in advanced cancers. The receptor library was made with the immunoSEQ multiplex PCR assay. In TCRdb, the immuneACCESS table is reduced to in-frame sequences with V and J assigned. These tables do not hold every clone; where another copy was compared, an unresolved V gene accounts for under half, and the others remain unexplained. This sample gives about 73,000 clones in total; about 81% of them show up just once. Together, the top ten hold more than 2% of the sample. This specimen consisted of CD4+ or CD8+ T cells sorted from blood, obtained in a trial of the OX40 agonist ivuxolimab. Source of these receptors: an adult with an advanced solid tumor such as melanoma, head and neck, liver or kidney cancer.

The chain couples TRBV28 to TRBJ2-7; D is unresolved. CDR1 MDHEN and CDR2 SYDVKM come from the germline V gene. Trimming took off 6 bases at V and 3 bases at J, with 15 bases between the two ends. The CDR3 contains 14 residues. DNA of the CDR3: TGTGCCAGCAGAGTCCCGGGCCCAGACTACGAGCAGTACTTC. Translating gives CASRVPGPDYEQYF.

The rearrangement uses TRBV5-6 and TRBJ2-7, with D unresolved. V was trimmed by 0 bases and J by 0 bases, leaving 4 bases between them. The CDR3 totals 13 residues. CDR1 and CDR2 (germline): SGHDT, YYEEEE. Here the CDR3 reads CASSLDGSYEQYF. CDR3 in DNA: TGTGCCAGCAGCTTGGACGGCTCCTACGAGCAGTACTTC. The variable domain in full, with the rest retrieved from reference TRBV5-6 and TRBJ2-7, is DAGVTQSPTHLIKTRGQQVTLRCSPKSGHDTVSWYQQALGQGPQFIFQYYEEEERQRGNFPDRFSGHQFPNYSSELNVNALLLGDSALYLCASSLDGSYEQYFGPGTRLTVT.

The chain links TRBV9 to TRBJ2-2, with TRBD1 matching 7 bases. Looked up from germline, CDR1 is SGDLS and CDR2 is YYNGEE. The V and J ends lost 4 bases and 2 bases, in that order; junction bases with no gene match: 5. The CDR3 is 15 amino acids. The CDR3 sequence is CASSKGTDNTGELFF. CDR3 nucleotide sequence: TGTGCCAGCAGCAAAGGGACAGATAACACCGGGGAGCTGTTTTTT.

The chain is built from TRBV15 and TRBJ2-7, with 11 nucleotides matching TRBD1. The CDR3 has 16 amino acids. Germline CDR1 LNHNV, CDR2 YYDKDF (reference sequence). The trim removed 2 bases at V and 3 bases at J, leaving 6 bases unmatched. The CDR3 DNA reads as TGTGCCACCAGCAGAATCGGGACAGGGGGTTACTACGAGCAGTACTTC. Its translation: CATSRIGTGGYYEQYF.

The V call is TRBV18, the J call TRBJ2-1; no definite D call. Between the trimmed V and J ends, which lost 2 bases and 0 bases, there was a span of 14 bases. Germline values: CDR1 KGHSH, CDR2 LQKENI. This CDR3 is 17 amino acids long. The CDR3 bases are TGTGCCAGCTCACCAGGCAGGTCCCGTAGCTCCTACAATGAGCAGTTCTTC. It specifies CASSPGRSRSSYNEQFF.

The chain carries TRBV19 and TRBJ2-5; 9 nucleotides agree with TRBD2. This CDR3 has 14 amino acids. V shed 6 bases, J shed 2 bases, and the junction held 4 bases outside the gene matches. Germline lookup yields CDR1 LNHDA and CDR2 SQIVND (reference sequence). CDR3 loop: CASSRLAGQETQYF. The CDR3 region has the DNA TGTGCCAGTAGCCGGCTAGCGGGGCAAGAGACCCAGTACTTC.

The rearrangement uses TRBV2 and TRBJ2-1; D unresolved. The CDR3 spans 14 residues. The germline V gene encodes CDR1 SNHLY and CDR2 FYNNEI. Trimming took 3 bases from V and 6 from J, leaving 12 bases between them. The CDR3 nucleotides are TGTGCCAGCAGTGAGAGGCGGAGTAGCAATGAGCAGTTCTTC. Translated, it gives CASSERRSSNEQFF.

The rearrangement uses TRBV30 and TRBJ2-7; 13 positions match TRBD2. This CDR3 has 14 amino acids. The V gene's germline CDR1 is GTSNPN and CDR2 SVGIG (reference sequence). V lost 8 bases, J lost 4 bases, and 8 bases stayed unmatched. In nucleotides, the CDR3 is TGTGCCACCACTAGCGGGGGGGCGGCATACGAGCAGTACTTC. Translated: CATTSGGAAYEQYF.

The gene calls are TRBV5-4 and TRBJ1-2; D is ambiguous. Trimming pared 0 bases from V and 5 bases from J, leaving 8 bases between. The CDR3 length is 13 residues. The germline CDR1 and CDR2 sequences are SGHNT and YYREEE (reference sequence). The CDR3 region has the DNA TGTGCCAGCAGCTTGGAACAGTCGTATGGCTACACCTTC. Protein product: CASSLEQSYGYTF.

The gene calls are TRBV9 and TRBJ2-1; 13 bases align to TRBD2. This CDR3 spans 16 amino acids. Germline values: CDR1 SGDLS, CDR2 YYNGEE. V trimming: 2 bases; J trimming: 5 bases; junction bases outside the gene matches: 4. The CDR3 region is CASSVPGTSGDNEQFF. In DNA form, the CDR3 reads TGTGCCAGCAGCGTGCCTGGGACTAGCGGGGACAATGAGCAGTTCTTC.

The chain is built from TRBV30 and TRBJ2-5, with D tentatively TRBD1 or TRBD2 (6 bases each). CDR1 and CDR2 from the germline V gene are GTSNPN and SVGIG (reference sequence). This CDR3 region has 14 residues. Trimming removed 1 base at V and 5 bases at J, with 14 bases between. The CDR3 sequence is CAWSGGALIETQYF. The CDR3 DNA reads TGTGCCTGGAGTGGGGGGGCGCTTATTGAGACCCAGTACTTC. Full variable domain (rest looked up from reference TRBV30 and TRBJ2-5): SQTIHQWPATLVQPVGSPLSLECTVEGTSNPNLYWYRQAAGRGLQLLFYSVGIGQISSEVPQNLSASRPQDRQFILSSKKLLLSDSGFYLCAWSGGALIETQYFGPGTRLLVL.

CDR3 in amino acids: CASSWGQGSYGYTF. CDR3 DNA: TGCGCCAGCAGCTGGGGACAGGGGAGCTATGGCTACACCTTC. The chain links TRBV5-1 to TRBJ1-2; 10 bases match TRBD1. Losses at the gene ends were 3 bases for V and 4 bases for J; bases not matched to a gene: 3. Germline CDR1 and CDR2: SGHRS and YFSETQ. This CDR3 has 14 residues. The entire variable domain, with the rest obtained from reference TRBV5-1 and TRBJ1-2, is as follows: KAGVTQTPRYLIKTRGQQVTLSCSPISGHRSVSWYQQTPGQGLQFLFEYFSETQRNKGNFPGRFSGRQFSNSRSEMNVSTLELGDSALYLCASSWGQGSYGYTFGSGTRLTVV.

This clone is medium-sized in the sample. The chain joins TRBV6-1 to TRBJ2-7; 12 bases match TRBD2. The CDR3 runs 15 residues. Germline V lookup: CDR1 MNHNS, CDR2 SASEGT. The J segment lost 2 bases and the V segment lost 6 bases, leaving 5 bases of the junction unmatched. CDR3 sequence reads: CASSTLAGGAYEQYF. As DNA, the CDR3 is TGTGCCAGCAGCACACTAGCGGGAGGAGCCTACGAGCAGTACTTC.

This rearrangement joins TRBV29-1 to TRBJ2-3; 7 bases line up with TRBD1. The ends lost 5 bases at V and 4 bases at J; junction bases unmatched: 6. This CDR3 contains 13 residues. Germline CDR1 and CDR2: SQVTM and ANQGSEA. In nucleotides, the CDR3 is TGCAGCGTTCCGACAGGGAGTGCAGATACGCAGTATTTT. It specifies CSVPTGSADTQYF.

This chain connects TRBV30 to TRBJ1-2; the D gene is possibly TRBD1 (5 bases). V was shortened by 0 bases and J by 0 bases, with 11 bases between the two germline ends. The V gene's germline CDR1 is GTSNPN and CDR2 SVGIG (reference sequence). The CDR3 sequence is 15 residues long. CDR3 loop: CAWSVYWGANYGYTF. CDR3 bases: TGTGCCTGGAGTGTTTATTGGGGGGCTAACTATGGCTACACCTTC.

Many counts were recorded for this clone. The rearrangement links TRBV19 to TRBJ1-2; 8 bases fit TRBD1. J was trimmed by 4 bases and V by 7 bases; bases with no gene match: 8. This CDR3 contains 14 residues. Germline V gene lookup returns CDR1 LNHDA and CDR2 SQIVND (reference sequence). CDR3 coding DNA: TGTGCCAGTACCCTTCAGGGGGCGGGCTATGGCTACACCTTC. Translating it yields CASTLQGAGYGYTF.

The gene calls are TRBV6-1 and TRBJ1-1; TRBD1 might be the D (5 bases). The CDR3 extends over 14 amino acids. The germline V gene has CDR1 MNHNS and CDR2 SASEGT. The V end lost 4 bases, the J end lost 5 bases, and 14 bases lay between the germline ends. The CDR3 loop reads CASSGRQGTTEAFF. As DNA, the CDR3 is TGTGCCAGCAGTGGACGTCAGGGAACTACTGAAGCTTTCTTT.

The CDR3 loop reads CASSYSHPRSSYGYTF. Written as DNA, the CDR3 is TGTGCCAGCAGTTACTCGCACCCTAGAAGTTCCTATGGCTACACCTTC. V is TRBV6-5 and J is TRBJ1-2; unclear D gene. This CDR3 spans 16 amino acids. Trimming shortened V by 0 bases and J by 4 bases, and 15 bases separated the two germline ends. CDR1 and CDR2 (germline): MNHEY, SVGAGI.

This clone has only a few counts. This sequence joins TRBV29-1 and TRBJ2-1; 8 bases agree with TRBD1. This CDR3 spans 13 amino acids. The J segment lost 6 bases and the V segment lost 7 bases, leaving 8 bases of the junction unmatched. In germline, CDR1 is SQVTM, CDR2 ANQGSEA. The CDR3 sequence: CSEGQGPGNEQFF. The CDR3 coding sequence is TGCAGCGAAGGACAGGGCCCCGGCAATGAGCAGTTCTTC.

The chain carries TRBV7-8 and TRBJ2-1, with unresolved D. Germline loops: CDR1 SGHVS, CDR2 FQNEAQ. The CDR3 extends over 12 amino acids. Trimming shortened V by 1 base and J by 13 bases, and 11 bases separated the two germline ends. CDR3 coding DNA: TGTGCCAGCAGCTTAGGGGTCAACATCCAGTTCTTC. Its protein is CASSLGVNIQFF. The variable domain in full, with the rest retrieved from reference TRBV7-8 and TRBJ2-1, is GAGVSQSPRYKVAKRGQDVALRCDPISGHVSLFWYQQALGQGPEFLTYFQNEAQLDKSGLPSDRFFAERPEGSVSTLKIQRTQQEDSAVYLCASSLGVNIQFFGPGTRLTVL.

This chain connects TRBV30 to TRBJ1-5; unclear D gene. Germline V gives CDR1 GTSNPN, CDR2 SVGIG (reference sequence). V shed 7 bases and J shed 6 bases, with 10 bases lying between them. This CDR3 spans 11 amino acids. CDR3 in amino acids: CAYCIGQPQHF. In nucleotides, the CDR3 is TGTGCCTACTGTATTGGTCAGCCCCAGCATTTT.